The sequence of this T cell receptor (beta chain) was determined in a study of CXCR3-negative and CXCR3-positive naive CD8 T cells. Germline CDR1 is MDHEN and CDR2 is SYDVKM. CDR3 length: 14 residues. Preparation of TRB cDNA libraries relied on 5' RACE carrying UMI labels. TCRdb re-called the 5' RACE reads; one entry per CDR3 protein, DNA not given. The sample table includes under 50,000 distinct CDR3 sequences. Among CD8+ T cells, naive ones were CD45RO-CCR7+CD27+CD95-. This clonotype counts as medium-sized by frequency. The chain carries TRBV28 and TRBJ2-2; TCRdb reports TRBD2, a call that lacks DNA to check it against. This receptor was obtained from a human donor in good health. Some clones in this sample may be carry-over from other donors' samples. Source material: naive CXCR3- CD8+ T cells from blood. Subset described: CD45RO-CCR7+CD27+CD95- naive CD8+ T cells lacking CXCR3 (TNR3-). CDR3 region: CASSYTSASGELFF.